This T cell receptor beta chain was sequenced during a study of CD8 T cells in ankylosing spondylitis. The study, taken as a whole, reports: Past studies reported some motif variants in reactive arthritis synovial fluid and blood. What appeared characteristic of ankylosing spondylitis blood was a TCR beta motif of several highly homologous variants.

Using its own MiXCR run on the 5' RACE reads, TCRdb lists one record per CDR3 protein. The sample yields some 200,000 distinct CDR3 sequences, 6% to 8% seen once. Details on this clonotype: Its specificity is not known.

This CDR3 contains 13 residues. The V gene's germline CDR1 is MNHEY and CDR2 SMNVEV (reference sequence). With 0 bases removed from V and 5 bases from J, the gap between germline ends came to 8 bases. Material for sequencing was blood, either unsorted or a sorted T cell fraction (not recorded which). The rearrangement links TRBV27 to TRBJ2-7; D not certain. The TCR comes from a male donor with ankylosing spondylitis. CDR3 DNA: TGTGCCAGCAGTTTATCGGCTATCCACGAGCAGTACTTC. It encodes CASSLSAIHEQYF.